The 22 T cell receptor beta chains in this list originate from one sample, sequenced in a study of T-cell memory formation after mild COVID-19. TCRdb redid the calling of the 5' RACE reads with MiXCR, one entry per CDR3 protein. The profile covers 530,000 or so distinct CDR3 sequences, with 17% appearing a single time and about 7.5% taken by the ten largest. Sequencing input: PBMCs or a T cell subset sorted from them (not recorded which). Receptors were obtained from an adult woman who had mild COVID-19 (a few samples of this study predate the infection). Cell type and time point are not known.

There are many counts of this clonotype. CDR3 in DNA: TGTGCCAGCAGCTTGGCGGGGGGAGGGCAGCCCCAGCATTTT. It encodes CASSLAGGGQPQHF. This chain joins TRBV5-4 and TRBJ1-5; a weak D match, TRBD1 (5 bases). The germline V gene has CDR1 SGHNT and CDR2 YYREEE (reference sequence). Trimming took off 0 bases at V and 7 bases at J, with 11 bases between the two ends. The CDR3 runs 14 residues.

CDR3 region: CASSLWTSPPYEQYF. The CDR3 DNA reads TGTGCCAGCAGTCTGTGGACTAGCCCTCCCTACGAGCAGTACTTC. The chain couples TRBV12-3 or TRBV12-4 to TRBJ2-7, with 8 bases fitting TRBD2. V was clipped by 5 bases and J by 2 bases; unmatched bases: 8. This CDR3 is 15 amino acids long.

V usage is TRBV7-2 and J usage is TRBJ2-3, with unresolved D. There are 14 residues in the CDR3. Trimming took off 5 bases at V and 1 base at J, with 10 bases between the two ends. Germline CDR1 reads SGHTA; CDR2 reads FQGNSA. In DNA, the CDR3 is TGTGCCAGCAGCCGCCAGCCCGGCACAGATACGCAGTATTTT. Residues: CASSRQPGTDTQYF. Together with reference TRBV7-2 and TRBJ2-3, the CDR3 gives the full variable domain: GAGVSQSPSNKVTEKGKDVELRCDPISGHTALYWYRQSLGQGLEFLIYFQGNSAPDKSGLPSDRFSAERTGGSVSTLTIQRTQQEDSAVYLCASSRQPGTDTQYFGPGTRLTVL.

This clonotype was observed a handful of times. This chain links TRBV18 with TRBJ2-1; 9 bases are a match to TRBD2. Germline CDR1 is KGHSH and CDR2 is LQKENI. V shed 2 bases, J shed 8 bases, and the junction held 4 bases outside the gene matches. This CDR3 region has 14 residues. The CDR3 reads CASSPGLAMDEQFF. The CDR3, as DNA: TGTGCCAGCTCACCAGGACTAGCGATGGATGAGCAGTTCTTC.

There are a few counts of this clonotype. DNA for the CDR3: TGCGCCAGCAGCTTGACTATACAGGAGGCTGAAGCTTTCTTT. Translated, it gives CASSLTIQEAEAFF. This chain connects TRBV5-1 to TRBJ1-1; D is possibly TRBD1 (5 bases). Trimming cost V 1 base and J 6 bases, with 13 bases left between them. Germline V gives CDR1 SGHRS, CDR2 YFSETQ. The CDR3 spans 14 residues.

Here the CDR3 reads CSARGTGGGYTF. DNA of the CDR3: TGCAGTGCTAGAGGGACCGGAGGTGGCTACACCTTC. The rearrangement uses TRBV20-1 and TRBJ1-2; D ambiguous. V was cut by 1 base and J by 7 bases, with 10 bases left in between. This CDR3 is built from 12 residues. In germline, CDR1 is DFQATT, CDR2 SNEGSKA (reference sequence).

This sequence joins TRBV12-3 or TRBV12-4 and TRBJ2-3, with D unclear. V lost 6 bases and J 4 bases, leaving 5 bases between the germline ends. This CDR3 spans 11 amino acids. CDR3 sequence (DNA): TGTGCCAGCAGATTACCAGATACGCAGTATTTT. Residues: CASRLPDTQYF.

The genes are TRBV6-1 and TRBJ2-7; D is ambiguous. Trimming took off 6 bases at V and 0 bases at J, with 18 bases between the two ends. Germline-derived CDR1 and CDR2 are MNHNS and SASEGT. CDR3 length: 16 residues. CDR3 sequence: CASSLRPTFSSYEQYF. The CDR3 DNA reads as TGTGCCAGCAGCCTCCGACCGACCTTTAGCTCCTACGAGCAGTACTTC.

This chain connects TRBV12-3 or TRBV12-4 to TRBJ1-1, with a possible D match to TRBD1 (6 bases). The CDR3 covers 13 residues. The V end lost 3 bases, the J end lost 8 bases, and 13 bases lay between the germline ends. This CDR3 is CASSFAGAREAFF. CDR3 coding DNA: TGTGCCAGCAGTTTCGCAGGGGCGAGAGAAGCTTTCTTT.

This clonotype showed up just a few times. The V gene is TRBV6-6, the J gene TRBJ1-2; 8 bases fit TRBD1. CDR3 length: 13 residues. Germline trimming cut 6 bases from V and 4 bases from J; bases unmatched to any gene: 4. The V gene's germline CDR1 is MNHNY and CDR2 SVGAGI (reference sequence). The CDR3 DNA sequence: TGTGCCAGCAGCCAGGGACAGGCCTATGGCTACACCTTC. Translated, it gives CASSQGQAYGYTF.

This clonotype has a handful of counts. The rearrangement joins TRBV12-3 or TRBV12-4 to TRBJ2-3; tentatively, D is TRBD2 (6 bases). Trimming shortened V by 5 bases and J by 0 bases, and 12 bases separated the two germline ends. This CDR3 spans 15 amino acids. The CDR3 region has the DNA TGTGCCAGCAGTGAATATAGCGGAAGCACAGATACGCAGTATTTT. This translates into CASSEYSGSTDTQYF.

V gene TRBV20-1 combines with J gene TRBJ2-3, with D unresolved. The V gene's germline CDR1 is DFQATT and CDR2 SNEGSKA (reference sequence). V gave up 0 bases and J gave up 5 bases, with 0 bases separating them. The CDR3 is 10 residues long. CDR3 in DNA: TGCAGTGCTAGAGAAGATACGCAGTATTTT. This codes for CSAREDTQYF.

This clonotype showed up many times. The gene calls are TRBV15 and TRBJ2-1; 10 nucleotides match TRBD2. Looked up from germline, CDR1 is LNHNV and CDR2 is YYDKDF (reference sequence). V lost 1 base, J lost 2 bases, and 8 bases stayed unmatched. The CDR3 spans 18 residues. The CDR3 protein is CATSRGVSGRITYNEQFF. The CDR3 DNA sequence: TGTGCCACCAGCAGAGGAGTTAGCGGGAGGATTACCTACAATGAGCAGTTCTTC.

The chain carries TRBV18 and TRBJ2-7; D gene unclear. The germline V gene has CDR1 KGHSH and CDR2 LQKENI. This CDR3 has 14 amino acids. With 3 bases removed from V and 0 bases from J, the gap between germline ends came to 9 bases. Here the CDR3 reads CASSPPANSYEQYF. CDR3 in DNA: TGTGCCAGCTCACCGCCAGCCAACTCCTACGAGCAGTACTTC.

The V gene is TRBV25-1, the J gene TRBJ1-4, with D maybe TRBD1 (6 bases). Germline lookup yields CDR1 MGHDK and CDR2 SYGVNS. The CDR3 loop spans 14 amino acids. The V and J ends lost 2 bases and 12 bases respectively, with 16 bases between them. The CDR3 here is CASSEGGPATELFF. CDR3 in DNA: TGTGCCAGCAGTGAAGGGGGCCCCGCCACTGAACTGTTTTTT.

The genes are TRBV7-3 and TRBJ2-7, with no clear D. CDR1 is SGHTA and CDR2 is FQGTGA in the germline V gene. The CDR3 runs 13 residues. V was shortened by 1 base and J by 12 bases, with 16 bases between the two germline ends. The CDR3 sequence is CASSLSRVEVTYF. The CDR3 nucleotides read TGTGCCAGCAGCTTAAGTCGCGTTGAGGTGACGTACTTC.

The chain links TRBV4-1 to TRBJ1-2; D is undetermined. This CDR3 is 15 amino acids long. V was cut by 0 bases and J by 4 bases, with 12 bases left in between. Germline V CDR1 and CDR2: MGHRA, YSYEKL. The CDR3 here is CASSQEAGGPYGYTF. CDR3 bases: TGCGCCAGCAGCCAAGAGGCGGGTGGGCCCTATGGCTACACCTTC.

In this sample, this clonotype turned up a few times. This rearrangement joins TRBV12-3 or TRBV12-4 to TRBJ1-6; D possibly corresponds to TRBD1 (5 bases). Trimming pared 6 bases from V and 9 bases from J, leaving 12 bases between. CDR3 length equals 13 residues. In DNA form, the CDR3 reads TGTGCCAGCAGCCCAAGTGGGGCTTCACCCCTCCACTTT. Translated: CASSPSGASPLHF.

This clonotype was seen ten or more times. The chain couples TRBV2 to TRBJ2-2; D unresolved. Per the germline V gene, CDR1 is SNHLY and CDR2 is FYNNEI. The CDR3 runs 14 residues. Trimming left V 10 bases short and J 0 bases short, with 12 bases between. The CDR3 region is CATRRSSNTGELFF. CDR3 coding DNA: TGTGCCACCCGACGGAGTTCGAACACCGGGGAGCTGTTTTTT.

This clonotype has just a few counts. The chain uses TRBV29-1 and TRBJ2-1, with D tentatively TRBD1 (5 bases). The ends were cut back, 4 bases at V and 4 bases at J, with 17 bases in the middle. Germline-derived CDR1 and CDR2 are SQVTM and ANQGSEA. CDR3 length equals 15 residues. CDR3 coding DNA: TGCAGCGTTGCGTGGCGGACAAGACTGTACAATGAGCAGTTCTTC. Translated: CSVAWRTRLYNEQFF.

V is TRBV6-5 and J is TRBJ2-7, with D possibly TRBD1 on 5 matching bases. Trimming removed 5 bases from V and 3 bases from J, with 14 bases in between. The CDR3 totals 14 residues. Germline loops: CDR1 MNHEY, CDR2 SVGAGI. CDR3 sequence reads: CASSPETGYYEQYF. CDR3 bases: TGTGCCAGCAGTCCCGAAACAGGCTACTACGAGCAGTACTTC.

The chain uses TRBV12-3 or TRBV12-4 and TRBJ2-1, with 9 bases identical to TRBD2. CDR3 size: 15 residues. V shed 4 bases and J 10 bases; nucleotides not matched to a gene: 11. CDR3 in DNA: TGTGCCAGCAGTTCCCAAGCGGGGGGACCGATGGAGCAGTTCTTC. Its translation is CASSSQAGGPMEQFF.